These 14 T cell receptor beta chains originate from one sample sequenced in a study of human T cells and chemical hapten exposure. MiXCR, run by TCRdb on the RACE reads, gives a single entry per CDR3 protein. The sample carries about 260,000 distinct CDR3 sequences, about 9% recorded once. The time point: pre-sensitization, week 0. Treatment in this sample: therapeutic diphenylcyclopropenone sensitization with weekly scalp DPC. This specimen consisted of whole blood, obtained in connection with sensitization to the hapten diphenylcyclopropenone (DPC). The source of these receptors is a woman aged 40 to 49 with alopecia areata. Some clones in this sample may be carry-over from other donors' samples.

This chain connects TRBV12-3 or TRBV12-4 to TRBJ2-1, with TRBD2 as a possible D gene (5 bases). The length of the CDR3 is 15 residues. V was pared by 0 bases and J by 5 bases, with 11 bases between. Written as DNA, the CDR3 is TGTGCCAGCAGTTTAGCGGGAGCAAGCGACAATGAGCAGTTCTTC. This gives the protein CASSLAGASDNEQFF.

The chain is built from TRBV6-6 and TRBJ2-7; D is undetermined. CDR1 and CDR2 (germline): MNHNY, SVGAGI (reference sequence). CDR3 length: 13 residues. V was trimmed by 5 bases and J by 3 bases, leaving 11 bases between them. The CDR3 sequence: CASSPQEDYEQYF. The CDR3 DNA follows: TGTGCCAGCAGTCCCCAAGAGGACTACGAGCAGTACTTC.

This clonotype showed up just a few times. The CDR3 reads CASSYSIRTGANYGYTF. The CDR3, as DNA: TGTGCCAGCAGTTACTCGATTAGAACAGGGGCCAACTATGGCTACACCTTC. The chain recombines TRBV6-5 with TRBJ1-2; 7 bases are shared with TRBD1. The V gene end was trimmed by 0 bases and the J gene end by 2 bases; junction bases not matched to a gene: 9. Germline lookup yields CDR1 MNHEY and CDR2 SVGAGI. This CDR3 has 17 residues.

This clonotype was observed a few times. The chain employs TRBV12-3 or TRBV12-4 and TRBJ2-3, with D perhaps matching TRBD1 (6 bases). Trimming cost V 5 bases and J 1 base, with 10 bases left between them. This CDR3 region has 14 residues. The CDR3 sequence is CASSRRTGTDTQYF. CDR3 nucleotides: TGTGCCAGCAGTCGACGGACAGGCACAGATACGCAGTATTTT.

The rearrangement joins TRBV20-1 to TRBJ2-7; 9 bases agree with TRBD2. The CDR3 covers 15 residues. The germline CDR1 and CDR2 sequences are DFQATT and SNEGSKA (reference sequence). The junction had 8 bases not matched to a gene; V was cut back by 0 bases and J by 5 bases. The DNA for the CDR3 is TGCAGTGCTAGAGATAGCGGCGGGAGGGCCGACGAGCAGTACTTC. Protein: CSARDSGGRADEQYF.

This clonotype was picked up many times. The chain is built from TRBV20-1 and TRBJ2-7, with D unresolved. CDR3 length: 13 residues. Germline V lookup: CDR1 DFQATT, CDR2 SNEGSKA (reference sequence). Trimming removed 3 bases at V and 2 bases at J, with 11 bases between. The CDR3 DNA sequence: TGCAGTGCTAGCAGGCCAGGAACCTACGAGCAGTACTTC. Its translation is CSASRPGTYEQYF.

The chain is built from TRBV20-1 and TRBJ2-7, with TRBD2 matching over 12 bases. CDR1 DFQATT and CDR2 SNEGSKA come from the germline V gene (reference sequence). V trimming: 7 bases; J trimming: 7 bases; junction bases outside the gene matches: 8. This CDR3 spans 13 amino acids. CDR3 residues: CSVPLAGGREQYF. For the CDR3, the DNA is TGCAGTGTCCCGCTAGCGGGAGGGCGGGAGCAGTACTTC.

V usage is TRBV29-1 and J usage is TRBJ1-1; D gene uncertain. There are 13 residues in the CDR3. From germline, CDR1 is SQVTM and CDR2 ANQGSEA. Trimming took off 4 bases at V and 2 bases at J, with 11 bases between the two ends. CDR3 nucleotide sequence: TGCAGCGTTGGCTGGGCAGCTAACACTGAAGCTTTCTTT. It yields the protein CSVGWAANTEAFF.

This clonotype was observed a few times. This chain connects TRBV6-5 to TRBJ1-3; D is possibly TRBD1 (5 bases). The CDR3 spans 15 residues. CDR1 and CDR2 from the germline V gene are MNHEY and SVGAGI. The V end lost 2 bases, the J end lost 2 bases, and 10 bases lay between the germline ends. The CDR3 bases are TGTGCCAGCAGTTACGGGGGGAGGGCTGGAAACACCATATATTTT. Translation: CASSYGGRAGNTIYF.

This clonotype was counted between two and nine times. The CDR3 DNA reads as TGTGCCAGCAGCAAGGACAGGACACCTAACTATGGCTACACCTTC. Amino acids: CASSKDRTPNYGYTF. The chain combines TRBV7-9 with TRBJ1-2; TRBD1 agrees at 7 bases. Germline V gives CDR1 SEHNR, CDR2 FQNEAQ (reference sequence). V trimming: 5 bases; J trimming: 0 bases; junction bases outside the gene matches: 6. This CDR3 region has 15 residues.

In its sample, this clonotype was seen a few times. This rearrangement joins TRBV20-1 to TRBJ2-2; 14 nucleotides line up with TRBD2. Germline CDR1 and CDR2: DFQATT and SNEGSKA (reference sequence). The length of the CDR3 is 15 residues. V lost 5 bases to trimming and J lost 7 bases; unmatched junction nucleotides: 6. CDR3 in DNA: TGCAGTGCTCCGGGACTAGCGGGAGTCGGCGGGGAGCTGTTTTTT. It translates to CSAPGLAGVGGELFF.

V is TRBV4-1 and J is TRBJ2-3, with D perhaps given as TRBD1 or TRBD2 (5 bases each). This CDR3 has 16 amino acids. The V end lost 1 base, the J end lost 0 bases, and 11 bases lay between the germline ends. Germline CDR1 reads MGHRA; CDR2 reads YSYEKL. CDR3 residues: CASSQAGTESTDTQYF. In DNA, the CDR3 is TGCGCCAGCAGCCAAGCCGGGACGGAAAGCACAGATACGCAGTATTTT.

This clonotype was seen more than once but under ten times. This chain uses TRBV12-3 or TRBV12-4 with TRBJ2-7, with 12 bases fitting TRBD1. The J segment lost 6 bases and the V segment lost 5 bases, leaving 5 bases of the junction unmatched. CDR3 size: 14 residues. CDR3 loop: CASSLRDRGPEQYF. In DNA, the CDR3 is TGTGCCAGCAGTCTCCGGGACAGGGGGCCCGAGCAGTACTTC.

This clonotype was found a few times. The chain combines TRBV3-1 with TRBJ1-1; unclear D gene. Trimming stripped 8 bases from V and 3 bases from J, with 16 bases between. Germline assignment: CDR1 LGHDT and CDR2 YNNKEL (reference sequence). The CDR3 totals 14 residues. The CDR3: CASQMREGYTEAFF. The CDR3 nucleotides read TGTGCCAGCCAGATGAGAGAAGGGTACACTGAAGCTTTCTTT.